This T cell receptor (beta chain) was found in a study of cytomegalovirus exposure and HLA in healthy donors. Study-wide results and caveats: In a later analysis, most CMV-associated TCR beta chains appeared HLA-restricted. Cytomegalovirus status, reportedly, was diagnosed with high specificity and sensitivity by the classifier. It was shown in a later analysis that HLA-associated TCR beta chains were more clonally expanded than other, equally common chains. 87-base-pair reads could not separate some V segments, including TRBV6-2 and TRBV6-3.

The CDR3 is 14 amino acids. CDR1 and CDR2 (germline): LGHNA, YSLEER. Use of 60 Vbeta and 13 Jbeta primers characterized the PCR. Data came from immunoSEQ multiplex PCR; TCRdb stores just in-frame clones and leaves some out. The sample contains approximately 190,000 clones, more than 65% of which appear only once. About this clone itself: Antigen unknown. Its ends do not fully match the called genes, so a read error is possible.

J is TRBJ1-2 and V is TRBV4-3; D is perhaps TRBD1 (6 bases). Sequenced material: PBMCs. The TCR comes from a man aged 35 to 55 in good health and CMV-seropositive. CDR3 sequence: CASSQDLGVTGWSF. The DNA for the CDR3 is TGCGCCAGCAGCCAAGATCTTGGAGTGACAGGATGGTCCTTC.